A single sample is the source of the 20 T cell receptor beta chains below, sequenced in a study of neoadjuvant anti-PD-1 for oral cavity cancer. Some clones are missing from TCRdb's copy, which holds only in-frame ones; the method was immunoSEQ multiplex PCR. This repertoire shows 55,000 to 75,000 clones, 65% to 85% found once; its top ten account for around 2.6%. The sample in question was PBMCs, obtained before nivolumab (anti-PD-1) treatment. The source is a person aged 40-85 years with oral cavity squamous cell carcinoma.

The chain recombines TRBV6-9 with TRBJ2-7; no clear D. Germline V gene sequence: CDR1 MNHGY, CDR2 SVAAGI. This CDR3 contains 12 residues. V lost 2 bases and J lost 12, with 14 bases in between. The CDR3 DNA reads TGTGCCAGCAGTTATACCCCAGGTGGGCCGTACTTC. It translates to CASSYTPGGPYF.

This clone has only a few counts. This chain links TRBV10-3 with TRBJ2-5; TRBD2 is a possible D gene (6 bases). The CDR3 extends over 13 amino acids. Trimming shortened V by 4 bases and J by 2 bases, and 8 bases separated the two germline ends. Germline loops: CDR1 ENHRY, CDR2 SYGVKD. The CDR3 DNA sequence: TGTGCCATCAGTGGGGCGGGACAAGAGACCCAGTACTTC. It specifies CAISGAGQETQYF.

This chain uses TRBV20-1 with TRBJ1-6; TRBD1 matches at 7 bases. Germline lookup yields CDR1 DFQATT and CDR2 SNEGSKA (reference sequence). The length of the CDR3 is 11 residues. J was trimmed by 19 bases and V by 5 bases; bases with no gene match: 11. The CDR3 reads CSALKGGQLHF. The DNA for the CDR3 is TGCAGTGCTTTAAAAGGGGGCCAGCTACACTTT.

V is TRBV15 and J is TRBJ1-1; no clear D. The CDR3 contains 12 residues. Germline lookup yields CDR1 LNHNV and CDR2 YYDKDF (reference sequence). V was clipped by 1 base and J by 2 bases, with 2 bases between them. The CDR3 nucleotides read TGTGCCACCAGCAGAGTTAACACTGAAGCTTTCTTT. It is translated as CATSRVNTEAFF.

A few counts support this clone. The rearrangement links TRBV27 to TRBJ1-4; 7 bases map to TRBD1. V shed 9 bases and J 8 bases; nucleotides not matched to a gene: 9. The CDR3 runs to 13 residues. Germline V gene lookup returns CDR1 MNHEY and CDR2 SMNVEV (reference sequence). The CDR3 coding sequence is TGTGCCAGTAGACAGGGCCCCAAGGAAAAACTGTTTTTT. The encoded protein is CASRQGPKEKLFF. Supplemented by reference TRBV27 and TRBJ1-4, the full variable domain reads EAQVTQNPRYLITVTGKKLTVTCSQNMNHEYMSWYRQDPGLGLRQIYYSMNVEVTDKGDVPEGYKVSRKEKRNFPLILESPSPNQTSLYFCASRQGPKEKLFFGSGTQLSVL.

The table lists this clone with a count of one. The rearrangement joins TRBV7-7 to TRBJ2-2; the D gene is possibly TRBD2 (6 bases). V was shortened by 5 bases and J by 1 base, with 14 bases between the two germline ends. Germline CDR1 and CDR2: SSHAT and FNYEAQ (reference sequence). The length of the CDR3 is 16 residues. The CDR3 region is CASSPELGGNTGELFF. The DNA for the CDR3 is TGTGCCAGCAGCCCGGAATTGGGGGGGAACACCGGGGAGCTGTTTTTT.

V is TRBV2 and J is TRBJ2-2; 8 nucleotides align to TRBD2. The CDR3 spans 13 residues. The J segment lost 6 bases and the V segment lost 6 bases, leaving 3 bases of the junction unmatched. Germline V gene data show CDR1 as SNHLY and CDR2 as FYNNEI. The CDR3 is CASSGTSSGELFF. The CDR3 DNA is TGTGCCAGCAGCGGGACTAGTTCCGGGGAGCTGTTTTTT.

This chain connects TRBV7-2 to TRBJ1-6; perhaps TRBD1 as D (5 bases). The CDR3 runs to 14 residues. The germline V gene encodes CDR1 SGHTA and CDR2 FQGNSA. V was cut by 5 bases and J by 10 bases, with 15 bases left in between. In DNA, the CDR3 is TGTGCCAGCAGCCGGTTGAGGGGAAACTCACCCCTCCACTTT. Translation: CASSRLRGNSPLHF.

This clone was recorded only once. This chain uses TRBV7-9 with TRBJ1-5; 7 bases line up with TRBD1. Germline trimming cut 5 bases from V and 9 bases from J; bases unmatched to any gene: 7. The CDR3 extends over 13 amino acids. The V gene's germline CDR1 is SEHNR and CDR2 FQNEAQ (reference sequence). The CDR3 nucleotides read TGTGCCAGCAGCCCAGGGGGGACGGGGCCCCAGCATTTT. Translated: CASSPGGTGPQHF.

CDR3 DNA sequence: TGTGCCAGCGGCAGGGATCTTAAGCAGTACTTC. This codes for CASGRDLKQYF. The rearrangement uses TRBV6-5 and TRBJ2-7; D possibly corresponds to TRBD1 (5 bases). Germline loops: CDR1 MNHEY, CDR2 SVGAGI. CDR3 length: 11 amino acids. V was trimmed by 8 bases and J by 8 bases, leaving 13 bases between them.

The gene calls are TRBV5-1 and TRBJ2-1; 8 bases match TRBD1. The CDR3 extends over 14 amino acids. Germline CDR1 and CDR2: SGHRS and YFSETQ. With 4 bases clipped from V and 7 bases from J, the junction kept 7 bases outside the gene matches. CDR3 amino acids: CASSIQTGGNEQFF. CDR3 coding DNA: TGCGCCAGCAGCATACAAACAGGGGGGAATGAGCAGTTCTTC.

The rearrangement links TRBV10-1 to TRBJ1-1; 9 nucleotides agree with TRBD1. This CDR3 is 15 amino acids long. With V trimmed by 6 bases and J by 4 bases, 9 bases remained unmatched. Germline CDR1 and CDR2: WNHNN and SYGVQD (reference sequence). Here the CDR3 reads CASRENRGQSTEAFF. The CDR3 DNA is TGCGCCAGCAGGGAAAACAGGGGGCAGAGCACTGAAGCTTTCTTT.

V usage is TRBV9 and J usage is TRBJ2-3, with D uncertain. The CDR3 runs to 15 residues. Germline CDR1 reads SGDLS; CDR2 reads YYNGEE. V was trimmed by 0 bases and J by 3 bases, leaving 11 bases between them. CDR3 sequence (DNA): TGTGCCAGCAGCGTAGTGAGTTCAGCGACAGATACGCAGTATTTT. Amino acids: CASSVVSSATDTQYF.

DNA of the CDR3: TGTGCCAGTAGTATAGATAGTCGGGACAGGCGTCCCAATCAGCCCCAGCATTTT. Protein product: CASSIDSRDRRPNQPQHF. This rearrangement joins TRBV19 to TRBJ1-5; 8 nucleotides match TRBD1. CDR1 LNHDA and CDR2 SQIVND come from the germline V gene (reference sequence). V was clipped by 0 bases and J by 3 bases; unmatched bases: 10. This CDR3 has 18 amino acids.

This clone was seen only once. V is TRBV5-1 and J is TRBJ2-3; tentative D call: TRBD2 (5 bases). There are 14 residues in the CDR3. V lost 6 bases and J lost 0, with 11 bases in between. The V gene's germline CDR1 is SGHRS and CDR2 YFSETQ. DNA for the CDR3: TGCGCCAGCACCCCCGGGGTCAGCACAGATACGCAGTATTTT. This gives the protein CASTPGVSTDTQYF.

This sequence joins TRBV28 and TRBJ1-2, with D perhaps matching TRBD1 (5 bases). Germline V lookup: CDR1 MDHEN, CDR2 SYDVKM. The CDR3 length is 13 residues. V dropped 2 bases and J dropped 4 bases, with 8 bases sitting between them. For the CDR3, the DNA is TGTGCCAGCAGTTTACCAGGGTTCTATGGCTACACCTTC. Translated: CASSLPGFYGYTF.

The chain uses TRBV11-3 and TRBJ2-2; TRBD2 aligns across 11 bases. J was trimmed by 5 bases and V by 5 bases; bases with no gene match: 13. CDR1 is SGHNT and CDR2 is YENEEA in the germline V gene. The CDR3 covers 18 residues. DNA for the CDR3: TGTGCCAGCAGCCCTAGACTAGCGGGAAAGCCGGGGACCGGGGAGCTGTTTTTT. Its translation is CASSPRLAGKPGTGELFF.

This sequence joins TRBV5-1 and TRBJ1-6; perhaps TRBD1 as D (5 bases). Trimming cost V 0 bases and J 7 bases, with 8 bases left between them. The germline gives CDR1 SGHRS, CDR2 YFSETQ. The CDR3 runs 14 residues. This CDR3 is CASSLEGSNSPLHF. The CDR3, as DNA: TGCGCCAGCAGCTTGGAGGGGAGCAATTCACCCCTCCACTTT.

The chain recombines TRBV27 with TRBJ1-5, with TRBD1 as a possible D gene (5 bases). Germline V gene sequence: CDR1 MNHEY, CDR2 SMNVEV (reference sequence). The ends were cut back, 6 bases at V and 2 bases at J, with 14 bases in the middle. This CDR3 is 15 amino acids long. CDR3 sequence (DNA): TGTGCCAGCAGACTCATCGGGGCGGGCAATCAGCCCCAGCATTTT. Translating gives CASRLIGAGNQPQHF.

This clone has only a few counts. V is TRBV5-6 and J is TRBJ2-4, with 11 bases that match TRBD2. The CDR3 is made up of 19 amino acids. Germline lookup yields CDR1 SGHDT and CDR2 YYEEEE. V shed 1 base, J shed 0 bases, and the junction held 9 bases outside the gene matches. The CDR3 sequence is CASSLLASGRLSAKNIQYF. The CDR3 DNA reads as TGTGCCAGCAGCTTGTTGGCTAGCGGGAGGCTGTCAGCCAAAAACATTCAGTACTTC.